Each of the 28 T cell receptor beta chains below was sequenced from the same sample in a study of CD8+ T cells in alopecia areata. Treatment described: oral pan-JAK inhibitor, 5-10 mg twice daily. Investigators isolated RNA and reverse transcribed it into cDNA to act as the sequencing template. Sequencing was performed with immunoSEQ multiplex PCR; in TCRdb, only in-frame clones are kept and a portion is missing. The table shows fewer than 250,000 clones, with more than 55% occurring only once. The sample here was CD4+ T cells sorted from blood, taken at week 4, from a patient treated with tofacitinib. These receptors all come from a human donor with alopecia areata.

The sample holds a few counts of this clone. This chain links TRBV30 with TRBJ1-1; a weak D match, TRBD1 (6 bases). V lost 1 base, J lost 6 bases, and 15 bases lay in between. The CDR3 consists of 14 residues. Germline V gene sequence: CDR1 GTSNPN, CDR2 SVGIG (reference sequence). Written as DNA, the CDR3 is TGTGCCTGGAGTGACGGACAGCTAAACTCTGAAGCTTTCTTT. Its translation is CAWSDGQLNSEAFF.

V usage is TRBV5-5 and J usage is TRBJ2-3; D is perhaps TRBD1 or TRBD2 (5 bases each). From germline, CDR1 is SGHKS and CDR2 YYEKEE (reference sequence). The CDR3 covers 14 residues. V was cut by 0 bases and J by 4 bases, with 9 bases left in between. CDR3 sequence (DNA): TGTGCCAGCAGCTTGGATCTGGGGGCAGATACGCAGTATTTT. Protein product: CASSLDLGADTQYF.

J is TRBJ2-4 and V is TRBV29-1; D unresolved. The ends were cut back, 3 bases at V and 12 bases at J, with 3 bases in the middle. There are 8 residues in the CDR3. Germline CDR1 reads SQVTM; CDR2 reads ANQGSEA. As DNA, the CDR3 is TGCAGCGTTGATGATCAGTACTTC. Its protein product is CSVDDQYF.

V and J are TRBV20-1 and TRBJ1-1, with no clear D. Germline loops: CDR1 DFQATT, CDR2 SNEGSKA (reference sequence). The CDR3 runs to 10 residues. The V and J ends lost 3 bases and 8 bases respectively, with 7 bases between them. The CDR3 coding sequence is TGCAGTGCTAGTATCGGGGAAGCTTTCTTT. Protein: CSASIGEAFF.

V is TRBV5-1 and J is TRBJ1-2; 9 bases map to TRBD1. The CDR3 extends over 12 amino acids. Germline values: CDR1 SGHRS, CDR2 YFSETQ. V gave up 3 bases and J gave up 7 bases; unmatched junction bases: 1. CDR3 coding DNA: TGCGCCAGCAGCTGGGGACAGGGTGGCTACACCTTC. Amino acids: CASSWGQGGYTF.

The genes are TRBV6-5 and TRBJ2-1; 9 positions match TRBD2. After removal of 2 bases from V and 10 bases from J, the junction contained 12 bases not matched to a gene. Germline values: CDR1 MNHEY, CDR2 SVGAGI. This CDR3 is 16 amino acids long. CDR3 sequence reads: CASSYPTGREGFEQFF. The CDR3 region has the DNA TGTGCCAGCAGTTACCCCACAGGGCGGGAGGGCTTCGAGCAGTTCTTC.

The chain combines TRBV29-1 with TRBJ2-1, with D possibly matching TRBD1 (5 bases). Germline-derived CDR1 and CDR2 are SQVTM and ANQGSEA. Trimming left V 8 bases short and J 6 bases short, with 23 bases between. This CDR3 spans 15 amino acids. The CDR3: CSHTQTERARNEQFF. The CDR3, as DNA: TGCAGCCATACTCAGACAGAACGGGCTCGCAATGAGCAGTTCTTC.

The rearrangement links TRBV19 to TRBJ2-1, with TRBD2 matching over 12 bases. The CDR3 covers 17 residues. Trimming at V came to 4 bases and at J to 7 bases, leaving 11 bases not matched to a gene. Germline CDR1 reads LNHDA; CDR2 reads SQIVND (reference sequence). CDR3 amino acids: CASSTPLSGTSGNEQFF. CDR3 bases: TGTGCCAGTAGTACTCCACTTTCCGGGACTAGCGGGAATGAGCAGTTCTTC.

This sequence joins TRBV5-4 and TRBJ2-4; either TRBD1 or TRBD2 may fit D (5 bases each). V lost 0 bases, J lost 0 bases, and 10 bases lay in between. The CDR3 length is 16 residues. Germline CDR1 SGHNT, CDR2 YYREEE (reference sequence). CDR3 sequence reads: CASSLVSGLAKNIQYF. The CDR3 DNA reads TGTGCCAGCAGCTTGGTCTCGGGGCTAGCCAAAAACATTCAGTACTTC.

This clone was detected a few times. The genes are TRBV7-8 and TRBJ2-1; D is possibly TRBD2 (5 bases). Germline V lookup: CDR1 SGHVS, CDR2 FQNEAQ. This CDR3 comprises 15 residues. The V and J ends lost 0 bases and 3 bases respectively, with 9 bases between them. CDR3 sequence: CASSLAGAYYNEQFF. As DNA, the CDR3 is TGTGCCAGCAGCTTAGCGGGAGCCTACTACAATGAGCAGTTCTTC.

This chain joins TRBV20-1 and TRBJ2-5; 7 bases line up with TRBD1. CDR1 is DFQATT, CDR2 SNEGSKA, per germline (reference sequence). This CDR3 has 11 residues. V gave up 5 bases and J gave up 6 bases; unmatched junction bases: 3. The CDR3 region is CSAPGGQTQYF. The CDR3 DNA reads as TGCAGTGCTCCAGGGGGACAGACCCAGTACTTC.

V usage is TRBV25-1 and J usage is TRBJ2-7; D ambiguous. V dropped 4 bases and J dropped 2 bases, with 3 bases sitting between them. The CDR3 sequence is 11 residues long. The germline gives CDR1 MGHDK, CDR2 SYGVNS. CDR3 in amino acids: CASSVAYEQYF. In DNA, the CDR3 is TGTGCCAGCAGTGTGGCCTACGAGCAGTACTTC.

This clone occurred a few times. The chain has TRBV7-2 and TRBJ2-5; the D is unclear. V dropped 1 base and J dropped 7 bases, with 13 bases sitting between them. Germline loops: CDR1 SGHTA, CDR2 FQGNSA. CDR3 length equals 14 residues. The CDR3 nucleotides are TGTGCCAGCAGCTTAGGGGCACAGTTGGGGACCCAGTACTTC. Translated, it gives CASSLGAQLGTQYF.

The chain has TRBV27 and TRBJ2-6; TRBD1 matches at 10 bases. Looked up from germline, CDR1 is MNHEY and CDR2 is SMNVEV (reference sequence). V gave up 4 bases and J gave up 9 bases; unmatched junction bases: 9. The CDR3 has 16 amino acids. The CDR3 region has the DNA TGTGCCAGCAGTTCGCGACAGGGGGCAGGAGGCAACGTCCTGACTTTC. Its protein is CASSSRQGAGGNVLTF. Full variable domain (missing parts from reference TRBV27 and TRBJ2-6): EAQVTQNPRYLITVTGKKLTVTCSQNMNHEYMSWYRQDPGLGLRQIYYSMNVEVTDKGDVPEGYKVSRKEKRNFPLILESPSPNQTSLYFCASSSRQGAGGNVLTFGAGSRLTVL.

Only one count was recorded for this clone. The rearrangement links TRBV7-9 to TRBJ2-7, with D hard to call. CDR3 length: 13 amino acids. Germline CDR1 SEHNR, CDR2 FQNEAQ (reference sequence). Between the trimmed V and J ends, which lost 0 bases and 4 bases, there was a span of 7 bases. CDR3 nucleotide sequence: TGTGCCAGCAGCTTAGCGCACCAGTACGAGCAGTACTTC. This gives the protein CASSLAHQYEQYF.

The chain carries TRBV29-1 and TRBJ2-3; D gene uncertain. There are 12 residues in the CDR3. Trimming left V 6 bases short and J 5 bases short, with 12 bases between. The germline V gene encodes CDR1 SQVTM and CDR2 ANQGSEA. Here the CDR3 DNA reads TGCAGCGTGGAAAAAATGGGAGATACGCAGTATTTT. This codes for CSVEKMGDTQYF.

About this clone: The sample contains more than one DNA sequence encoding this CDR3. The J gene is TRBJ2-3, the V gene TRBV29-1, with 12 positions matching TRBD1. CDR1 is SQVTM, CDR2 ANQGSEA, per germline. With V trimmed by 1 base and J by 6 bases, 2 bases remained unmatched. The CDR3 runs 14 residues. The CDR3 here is CSVEVGQGADTQYF. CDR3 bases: TGCAGCGTTGAAGTGGGACAGGGGGCTGATACGCAGTATTTT.

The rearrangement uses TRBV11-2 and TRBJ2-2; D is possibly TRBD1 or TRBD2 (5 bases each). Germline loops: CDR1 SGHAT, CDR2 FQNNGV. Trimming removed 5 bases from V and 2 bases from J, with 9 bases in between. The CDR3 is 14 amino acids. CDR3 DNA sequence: TGTGCCAGCAGCCCGGGACCTAACACCGGGGAGCTGTTTTTT. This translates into CASSPGPNTGELFF.

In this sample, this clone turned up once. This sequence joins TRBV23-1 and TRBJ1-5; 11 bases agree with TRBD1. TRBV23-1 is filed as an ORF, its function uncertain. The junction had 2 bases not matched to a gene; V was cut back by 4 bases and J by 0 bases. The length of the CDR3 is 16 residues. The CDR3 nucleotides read TGCGCCAGCAGTCGGGACAGGGGGTATAGCAATCAGCCCCAGCATTTT. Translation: CASSRDRGYSNQPQHF.

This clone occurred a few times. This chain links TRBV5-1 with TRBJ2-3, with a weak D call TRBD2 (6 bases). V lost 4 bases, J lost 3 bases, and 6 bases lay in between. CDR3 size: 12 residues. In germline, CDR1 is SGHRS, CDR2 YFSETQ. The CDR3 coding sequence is TGCGCCAGCAGCGGGGGGACAGATACGCAGTATTTT. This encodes CASSGGTDTQYF.

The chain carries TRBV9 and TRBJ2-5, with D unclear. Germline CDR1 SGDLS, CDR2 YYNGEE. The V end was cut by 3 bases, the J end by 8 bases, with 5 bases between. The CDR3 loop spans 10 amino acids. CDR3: CASSDRTQYF. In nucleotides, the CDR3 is TGTGCCAGCAGCGATCGCACCCAGTACTTC.

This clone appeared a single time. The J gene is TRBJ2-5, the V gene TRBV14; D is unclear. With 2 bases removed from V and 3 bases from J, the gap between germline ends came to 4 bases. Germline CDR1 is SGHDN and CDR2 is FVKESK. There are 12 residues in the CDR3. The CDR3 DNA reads TGTGCCAGCAGCCAAATAGAAGAGACCCAGTACTTC. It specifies CASSQIEETQYF.

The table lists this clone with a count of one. The CDR3 region has the DNA TGCAGCGTGAGCCGGGTCCTCGGCGTCTACGAGCAGTACTTC. This gives the protein CSVSRVLGVYEQYF. This sequence joins TRBV29-1 and TRBJ2-7; unclear D gene. Germline V gene data show CDR1 as SQVTM and CDR2 as ANQGSEA. V lost 6 bases, J lost 3 bases, and 18 bases lay in between. This CDR3 has 14 amino acids.

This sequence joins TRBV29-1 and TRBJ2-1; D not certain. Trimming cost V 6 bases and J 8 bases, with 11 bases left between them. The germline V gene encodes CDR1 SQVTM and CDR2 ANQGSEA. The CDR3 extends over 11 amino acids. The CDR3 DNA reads TGCAGCGTGTTCGCCGGCTATGAGCAGTTCTTC. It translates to CSVFAGYEQFF.

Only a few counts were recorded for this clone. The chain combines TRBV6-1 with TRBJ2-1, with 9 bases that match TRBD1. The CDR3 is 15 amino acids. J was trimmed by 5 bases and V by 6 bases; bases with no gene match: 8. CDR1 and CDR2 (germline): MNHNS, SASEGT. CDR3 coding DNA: TGTGCCAGCAGCGGGGGACAGGGTAGGAACAATGAGCAGTTCTTC. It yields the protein CASSGGQGRNNEQFF.

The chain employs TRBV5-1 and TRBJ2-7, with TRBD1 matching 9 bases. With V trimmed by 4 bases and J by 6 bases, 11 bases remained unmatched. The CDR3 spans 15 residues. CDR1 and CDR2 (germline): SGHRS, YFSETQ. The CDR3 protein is CASSPPGQGLVEQYF. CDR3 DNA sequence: TGCGCCAGCAGCCCGCCGGGACAGGGATTGGTCGAGCAGTACTTC. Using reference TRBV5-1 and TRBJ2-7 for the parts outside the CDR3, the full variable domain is KAGVTQTPRYLIKTRGQQVTLSCSPISGHRSVSWYQQTPGQGLQFLFEYFSETQRNKGNFPGRFSGRQFSNSRSEMNVSTLELGDSALYLCASSPPGQGLVEQYFGPGTRLTVT.

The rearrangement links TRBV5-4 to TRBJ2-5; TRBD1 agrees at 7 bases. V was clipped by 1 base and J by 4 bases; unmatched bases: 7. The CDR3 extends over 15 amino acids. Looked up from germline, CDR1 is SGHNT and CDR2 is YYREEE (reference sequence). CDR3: CASSLSAGGIETQYF. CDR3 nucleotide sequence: TGTGCCAGCAGCTTGTCTGCAGGGGGAATAGAGACCCAGTACTTC.

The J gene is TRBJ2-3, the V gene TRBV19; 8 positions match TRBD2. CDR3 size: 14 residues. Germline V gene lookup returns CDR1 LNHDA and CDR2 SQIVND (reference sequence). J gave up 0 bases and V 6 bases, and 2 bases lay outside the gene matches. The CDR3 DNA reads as TGTGCCAGTAGACCTAGCGGGAGCACAGATACGCAGTATTTT. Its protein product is CASRPSGSTDTQYF. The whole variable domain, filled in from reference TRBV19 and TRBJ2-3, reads DGGITQSPKYLFRKEGQNVTLSCEQNLNHDAMYWYRQDPGQGLRLIYYSQIVNDFQKGDIAEGYSVSREKKESFPLTVTSAQKNPTAFYLCASRPSGSTDTQYFGPGTRLTVL.